One T cell receptor beta chain is described in this entry. These data come from a study of T cells in Graves' hyperthyroidism and ophthalmopathy. Amplification of TCR beta CDR3 regions was performed using RNA transcripts as template. First-round RT-PCR of the TCR CDR3 relied on the HTBI primer set. TCRdb reanalysed the multiplex PCR reads using MiXCR and keeps one entry per CDR3 protein. The profile covers approximately 600,000 distinct CDR3 sequences, with roughly 15% appearing a single time and 3.8% taken by the ten largest. Trimming cost V 5 bases and J 4 bases; bases outside gene matches: 12. Germline loops: CDR1 SGHNT, CDR2 YENEEA. The CDR3 is 17 residues long.

This sequence originates from a woman in her twenties or thirties with Graves' hyperthyroidism. This rearrangement joins TRBV11-3 to TRBJ2-1; 9 nucleotides match TRBD2. The sequencing input was blood. CDR3 in DNA: TGTGCCAGCAGCCCGGGACTAGCTGTCGGCCTGTACAATGAGCAGTTCTTC. Amino acids: CASSPGLAVGLYNEQFF.